The sequence of this T cell receptor beta chain was determined in a study of blood T cell repertoires in COVID-19. Overall study context: The cDNA or gDNA used as material had been derived from T cells, B-cell-depleted T cells, or PBMCs.

Assay: immunoSEQ multiplex PCR; the TCRdb copy retains only in-frame clones and omits some. The sample consists of approximately 440,000 clones, roughly 91% of them appearing once. This sequence was found in a man aged 18 to 30 who had recovered from COVID-19. Specimen: PBMCs or T cells enriched from blood (not recorded which).

The DNA for the CDR3 is TGTGCCAGCAGCTGGTCGGACAGGGGGATGGGTGGGTACACTGAAGCTTTCTTT. It specifies CASSWSDRGMGGYTEAFF. This chain connects TRBV5-4 to TRBJ1-1; 10 bases map to TRBD1. Germline V gives CDR1 SGHNT, CDR2 YYREEE (reference sequence). The CDR3 length is 18 residues. The junction had 14 bases not matched to a gene; V was cut back by 3 bases and J by 3 bases. Based on the CDR3 plus reference TRBV5-4 and TRBJ1-1, the full variable domain is ETGVTQSPTHLIKTRGQQVTLRCSSQSGHNTVSWYQQALGQGPQFIFQYYREEENGRGNFPPRFSGLQFPNYSSELNVNALELDDSALYLCASSWSDRGMGGYTEAFFGQGTRLTVV.